This TCR beta chain was obtained from a study of vaccination effects on CD4 cells after COVID-19. As to this clone: Antigen: not known.

CD4+ T cells specific for antigen were expanded with viral peptide pools by the ViraFEST assay before sequencing. Having been cultured for ten to eleven days, the cells underwent CD4+ T cell isolation. The study found no prior SARS-CoV-2 infection in the vaccine recipients, who tested negative for nucleocapsid antibodies. Wells of roughly 2.1 million PBMC each were grown with 10 IU/ml IL-2 and about 10 ug/ml peptides. V dropped 6 bases and J dropped 4 bases, with 15 bases sitting between them. The CDR3 loop spans 14 amino acids. Germline lookup yields CDR1 LNHDA and CDR2 SQIVND (reference sequence). The repertoire was sequenced with immunoSEQ multiplex PCR; TCRdb's copy has only in-frame clones and lacks some. In the table there are about 68,000 clones, roughly 80% of which are singletons.

The V call is TRBV19, the J call TRBJ1-2; the D is unclear. The material was CD4+ T cells from PBMCs cultured with SARS-CoV-2 spike peptides, obtained before COVID-19 vaccination. The source of this sequence is a human donor who received a COVID-19 vaccine. Here the CDR3 DNA reads TGTGCCAGTAGAGAATTAGGTAGGGCCTATGGCTACACCTTC. This codes for CASRELGRAYGYTF.